This entry lists 10 T cell receptor beta chains sequenced from one sample in a study of OX40 agonist ivuxolimab in advanced cancers. Here immunoSEQ multiplex PCR was the method, and the copy in TCRdb shows in-frame clones only, minus some. The sample holds around 11,000 clones, 63% seen once. The sequencing here drew on CD4+ or CD8+ T cells sorted from blood, taken in a trial of the OX40 agonist ivuxolimab. These receptors came from an adult with an advanced solid tumor such as melanoma, head and neck, liver or kidney cancer.

In regard to this clone: One end of the junction is discordant with germline, which a read error may explain. The genes are TRBV2 and TRBJ1-6; maybe TRBD1 (6 bases). The CDR3 is made up of 16 amino acids. Germline CDR1 and CDR2: SNHLY and FYNNEI. The CDR3 loop reads CVSSRQASSYNSPLHF. For the CDR3, the DNA is TGTGTCAGCAGTCGACAGGCGAGCTCCTATAATTCACCCCTCCACTTT.

In its sample, this clone was seen a few times. The gene calls are TRBV7-8 and TRBJ2-7; 7 nucleotides agree with TRBD1. This CDR3 comprises 16 residues. CDR1 is SGHVS and CDR2 is FQNEAQ in the germline V gene. V was clipped by 1 base and J by 0 bases; unmatched bases: 6. The DNA for the CDR3 is TGTGCCAGCAGCTTAGGACAGGGTATCAGCTCCTACGAGCAGTACTTC. Translation: CASSLGQGISSYEQYF. Variable domain in full (rest from reference TRBV7-8 and TRBJ2-7): GAGVSQSPRYKVAKRGQDVALRCDPISGHVSLFWYQQALGQGPEFLTYFQNEAQLDKSGLPSDRFFAERPEGSVSTLKIQRTQQEDSAVYLCASSLGQGISSYEQYFGPGTRLTVT.

In the case of this clone: One junction end disagrees with the germline gene, perhaps due to a read error. The chain is built from TRBV4-1 and TRBJ1-1; D is uncertain. CDR3 length: 12 residues. From germline, CDR1 is MGHRA and CDR2 YSYEKL. The CDR3 DNA reads as TGCGCCAGCAGCCTTGTTAACAGTGAAGCTTTCTTT. It codes for CASSLVNSEAFF.

Only a few counts were recorded for this clone. The chain couples TRBV6-1 to TRBJ2-2; 11 bases match TRBD2. The junction had 4 bases not matched to a gene; V was cut back by 6 bases and J by 4 bases. CDR3 size: 15 residues. The germline V gene encodes CDR1 MNHNS and CDR2 SASEGT. This CDR3 is CASSSTSGSTGELFF. The CDR3 DNA reads TGTGCCAGCAGCTCCACTAGCGGGAGCACCGGGGAGCTGTTTTTT.

The gene calls are TRBV19 and TRBJ2-1; no clear D gene. CDR1 is LNHDA and CDR2 is SQIVND in the germline V gene (reference sequence). The length of the CDR3 is 12 residues. The germline V and J ends were trimmed by 1 base and 6 bases, with 4 bases remaining between them. CDR3 nucleotides: TGTGCCAGTAGTATAGGACTCAATGAGCAGTTCTTC. Protein sequence: CASSIGLNEQFF.

The chain recombines TRBV5-4 with TRBJ1-1; 7 bases are shared with TRBD1. V shed 2 bases, J shed 0 bases, and the junction held 10 bases outside the gene matches. The CDR3 length is 17 residues. Germline lookup yields CDR1 SGHNT and CDR2 YYREEE (reference sequence). CDR3 nucleotides: TGTGCCAGCAGCTTCGGGGAAAACAGGGGCATGAACACTGAAGCTTTCTTT. It yields the protein CASSFGENRGMNTEAFF.

Of note for this clone: The conserved phenylalanine or tryptophan normally closing the CDR3 is absent here, so this likely arose from a read error. Because the CDR3's place on the DNA is in doubt, the DNA is left out and the CDR3 is given as listed by TCRdb. The V gene is TRBV2, the J gene TRBJ2-3; the table calls TRBD2, which could not be checked here. The CDR3 adds up to 11 amino acids, both ends counted. Per germline, CDR1 SNHLY and CDR2 FYNNEI. This chain's CDR3 is CASSASTSGPV.

V gene TRBV27 combines with J gene TRBJ2-7, with D possibly being TRBD2 (5 bases). Deletions cut 3 bases from V and 3 bases from J, with 9 bases between. The germline CDR1 and CDR2 sequences are MNHEY and SMNVEV (reference sequence). There are 13 residues in the CDR3. The CDR3 is CASSLNGIYEQYF. In DNA form, the CDR3 reads TGTGCCAGCAGTTTGAACGGGATCTACGAGCAGTACTTC.

This chain joins TRBV4-2 and TRBJ2-3; 7 positions match TRBD2. CDR1 is LGHNA and CDR2 is YNFKEQ in the germline V gene. V lost 4 bases to trimming and J lost 5 bases; unmatched junction nucleotides: 24. The CDR3 is 20 amino acids. This chain's CDR3 is CASSLGGASGSLSRGDTQYF. In DNA, the CDR3 is TGTGCCAGCAGCCTAGGCGGGGCTAGCGGATCCTTAAGTCGAGGAGATACGCAGTATTTT.

V usage is TRBV11-2 and J usage is TRBJ2-1, with 13 bases matching TRBD2. With 5 bases clipped from V and 9 bases from J, the junction kept 13 bases outside the gene matches. The CDR3 contains 17 residues. Per the germline V gene, CDR1 is SGHAT and CDR2 is FQNNGV. The CDR3 region has the DNA TGTGCCAGCAGCCAGGGACTAGCGGGAACGGGATTTAGTGAGCAGTTCTTC. Encoded protein: CASSQGLAGTGFSEQFF. Full variable domain (remainder filled in from reference TRBV11-2 and TRBJ2-1): EAGVAQSPRYKIIEKRQSVAFWCNPISGHATLYWYQQILGQGPKLLIQFQNNGVVDDSQLPKDRFSAERLKGVDSTLKIQPAKLEDSAVYLCASSQGLAGTGFSEQFFGPGTRLTVL.